The 10 T cell receptor beta chains below come from one sample, sequenced in a study of shared clonotypes between healthy human individuals. Only in-frame clones appear in the TCRdb table, and some are missing; sequencing was by immunoSEQ multiplex PCR. The data contain around 1.9 million clones, 93% of them singletons. Naive CD8 populations comprised CD45RO-negative cells positively selected for CCR7, excluding terminally differentiated effector memory CD45RA+ cells. Sequencing was done on a sample of naive CD8+ T cells from PBMCs. The receptors come from a young man in good health. Some clones in this sample may be carry-over from other donors' samples.

With respect to this clone: Other DNA sequences in this specimen translate into the identical CDR3. The rearrangement joins TRBV6-4 to TRBJ1-1; D perhaps matches TRBD1 (5 bases). The CDR3 covers 14 residues. The germline gives CDR1 MRHNA, CDR2 SNTAGT. V was trimmed by 2 bases and J by 4 bases, leaving 11 bases between them. The CDR3 is CASSDGGRGTEAFF. In nucleotides, the CDR3 is TGTGCCAGCAGTGACGGGGGAAGGGGCACTGAAGCTTTCTTT.

This sequence joins TRBV11-2 and TRBJ2-7; no definite D call. Trimming removed 1 base from V and 5 bases from J, with 15 bases in between. CDR1 is SGHAT and CDR2 is FQNNGV in the germline V gene. The CDR3 loop spans 15 amino acids. CDR3 DNA: TGTGCCAGCAGCTTAGGTTTAGGAACCCCCCACGAGCAGTACTTC. Translated, it gives CASSLGLGTPHEQYF.

This rearrangement joins TRBV28 to TRBJ1-5, with D possibly TRBD1 on 6 matching bases. Looked up from germline, CDR1 is MDHEN and CDR2 is SYDVKM. V shed 5 bases and J shed 6 bases, with 17 bases lying between them. This CDR3 is 15 amino acids long. The DNA of the CDR3 is TGTGCCAGCAGTCCCGGGCTGGGGGGGCCTCAGCCCCAGCATTTT. Translated, it gives CASSPGLGGPQPQHF.

In DNA form, the CDR3 reads TGTGCCAGCAGCACGGGGCTGGGGCCCAACTCTAACTATGGCTACACCTTC. Its translation: CASSTGLGPNSNYGYTF. The rearrangement joins TRBV28 to TRBJ1-2; D is possibly TRBD1 (5 bases). The V gene's germline CDR1 is MDHEN and CDR2 SYDVKM. The CDR3 is 17 amino acids. The ends were cut back, 6 bases at V and 0 bases at J, with 20 bases in the middle.

The chain joins TRBV6-5 to TRBJ2-1, with 7 bases matching TRBD2. Germline assignment: CDR1 MNHEY and CDR2 SVGAGI. CDR3 length equals 15 residues. V dropped 6 bases and J dropped 4; count of bases not matched to a gene: 9. The CDR3 bases are TGTGCCAGCAGCTATCAGGCTAGCGGATACAATGAGCAGTTCTTC. This encodes CASSYQASGYNEQFF.

This chain connects TRBV10-1 to TRBJ2-3, with 11 bases aligning to TRBD2. There are 14 residues in the CDR3. The V segment lost 3 bases and the J segment 8 bases; nucleotides outside the gene matches: 4. Germline lookup yields CDR1 WNHNN and CDR2 SYGVQD (reference sequence). The CDR3 nucleotides read TGCGCCAGCAGTGAAGGTCTAGCGGGAGGTACGCAGTATTTT. Its protein product is CASSEGLAGGTQYF.

The CDR3 loop is CASSGQPGQTSGANVLTF. The CDR3 DNA follows: TGTGCCAGCAGCGGACAACCGGGACAGACGTCTGGGGCCAACGTCCTGACTTTC. The chain uses TRBV5-8 and TRBJ2-6; 7 bases fit TRBD1. The J segment lost 1 base and the V segment lost 4 bases, leaving 11 bases of the junction unmatched. This CDR3 has 18 amino acids. Germline lookup yields CDR1 SGHTS and CDR2 YDEGEE.

J is TRBJ1-1 and V is TRBV5-1; perhaps TRBD1 as D (6 bases). Per the germline V gene, CDR1 is SGHRS and CDR2 is YFSETQ. The CDR3 is 14 amino acids. The V gene lost 0 bases and the J gene lost 10 bases, with 16 bases spanning the gap. The DNA of the CDR3 is TGCGCCAGCAGCTTGGGGCCTAACAGGGAAGGAGCTTTCTTT. Protein: CASSLGPNREGAFF.

The genes are TRBV7-9 and TRBJ2-1; unclear D gene. The CDR3 is made up of 14 amino acids. The V and J ends lost 5 bases and 3 bases respectively, with 11 bases between them. CDR1 and CDR2 from the germline V gene are SEHNR and FQNEAQ (reference sequence). DNA of the CDR3: TGTGCCAGCAGCCCACCGGAAGGCTACAATGAGCAGTTCTTC. Protein product: CASSPPEGYNEQFF.

The chain joins TRBV27 to TRBJ2-3; 9 bases align to TRBD2. V was clipped by 1 base and J by 4 bases; unmatched bases: 6. The CDR3 spans 16 residues. The V gene's germline CDR1 is MNHEY and CDR2 SMNVEV (reference sequence). The CDR3: CASSLLAGEGADTQYF. In DNA form, the CDR3 reads TGTGCCAGCAGTTTATTAGCGGGAGAGGGGGCAGATACGCAGTATTTT.